This T cell receptor (beta chain) is from a study of blood T cell repertoires in COVID-19. This CDR3 is 15 amino acids long. The V segment lost 3 bases and the J segment 4 bases; nucleotides outside the gene matches: 6. In germline, CDR1 is ENHRY, CDR2 SYGVKD. Measured with immunoSEQ multiplex PCR; TCRdb has only the in-frame clones, and not every one. Of almost 350,000 clones in the sample, about 88% were seen once. In its sample, this clone was seen a few times. Enrolled through a virtual design, the participants were between about 18 and 100 years of age and came from approximately 25 US areas. Sequences were obtained from PBMCs or T cells enriched from blood (not recorded which). The chain uses TRBV10-3 and TRBJ1-2; 9 nucleotides align to TRBD1. The source of this sequence is a woman between 25 and 40 years old who had been exposed to COVID-19. The CDR3 loop is CAISDPVQGAYGYTF. CDR3 sequence (DNA): TGTGCCATCAGTGACCCAGTACAGGGGGCCTATGGCTACACCTTC.